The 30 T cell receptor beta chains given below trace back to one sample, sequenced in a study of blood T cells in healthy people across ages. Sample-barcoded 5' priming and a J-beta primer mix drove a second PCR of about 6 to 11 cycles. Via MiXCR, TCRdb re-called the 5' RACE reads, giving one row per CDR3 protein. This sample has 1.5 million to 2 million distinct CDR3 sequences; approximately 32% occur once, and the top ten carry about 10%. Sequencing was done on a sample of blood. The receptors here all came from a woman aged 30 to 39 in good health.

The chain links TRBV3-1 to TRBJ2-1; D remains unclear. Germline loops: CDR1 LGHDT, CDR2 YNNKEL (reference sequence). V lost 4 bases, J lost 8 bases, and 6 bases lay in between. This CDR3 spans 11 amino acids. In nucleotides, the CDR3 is TGTGCCAGCAGCCTGGATGATGAGCAGTTCTTC. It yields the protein CASSLDDEQFF.

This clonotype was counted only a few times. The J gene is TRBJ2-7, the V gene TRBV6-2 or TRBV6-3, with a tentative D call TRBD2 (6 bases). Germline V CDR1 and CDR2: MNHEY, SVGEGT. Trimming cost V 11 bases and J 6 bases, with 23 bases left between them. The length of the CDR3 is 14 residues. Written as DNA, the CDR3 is TGTGCCTCTTCACGGGGCGGGATTAAGCCCGAGCAGTACTTC. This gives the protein CASSRGGIKPEQYF.

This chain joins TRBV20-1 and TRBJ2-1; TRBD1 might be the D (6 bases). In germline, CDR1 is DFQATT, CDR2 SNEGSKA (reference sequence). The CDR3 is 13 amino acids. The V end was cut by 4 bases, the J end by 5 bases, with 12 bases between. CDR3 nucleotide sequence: TGCAGTGCTATGACAGGCGACCACAATGAGCAGTTCTTC. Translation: CSAMTGDHNEQFF.

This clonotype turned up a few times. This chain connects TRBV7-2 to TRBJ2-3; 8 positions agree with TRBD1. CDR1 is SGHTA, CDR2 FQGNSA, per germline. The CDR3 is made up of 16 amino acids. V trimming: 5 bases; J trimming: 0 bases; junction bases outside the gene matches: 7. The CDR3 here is CASSIQGALSTDTQYF. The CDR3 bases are TGTGCCAGCAGCATCCAGGGGGCCCTTAGCACAGATACGCAGTATTTT.

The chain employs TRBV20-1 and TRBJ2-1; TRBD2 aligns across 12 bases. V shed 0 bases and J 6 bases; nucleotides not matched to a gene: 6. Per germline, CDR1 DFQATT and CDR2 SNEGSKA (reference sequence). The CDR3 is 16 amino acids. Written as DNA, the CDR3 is TGCAGTGCTAGAGAGGCTAGCGGGAGGGCCGGCAATGAGCAGTTCTTC. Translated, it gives CSAREASGRAGNEQFF.

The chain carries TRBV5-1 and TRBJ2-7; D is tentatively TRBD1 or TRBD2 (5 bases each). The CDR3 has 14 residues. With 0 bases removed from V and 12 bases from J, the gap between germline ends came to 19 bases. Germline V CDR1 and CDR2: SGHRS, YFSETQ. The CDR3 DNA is TGCGCCAGCAGCTTGGGCACCGGGACGCGAATCCTGTACTTC. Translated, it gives CASSLGTGTRILYF.

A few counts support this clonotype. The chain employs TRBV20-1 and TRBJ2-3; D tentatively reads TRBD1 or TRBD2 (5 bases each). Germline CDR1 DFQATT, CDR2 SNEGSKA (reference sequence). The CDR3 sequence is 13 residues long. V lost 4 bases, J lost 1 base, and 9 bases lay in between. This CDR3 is CSATGGGTDTQYF. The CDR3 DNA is TGCAGTGCTACTGGGGGTGGCACAGATACGCAGTATTTT.

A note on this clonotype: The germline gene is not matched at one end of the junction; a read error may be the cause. CDR3 coding DNA: TGCGCCAGCAGCTTGGGCTTCGGGACTAGCGGTTACGAGCAGTACTTC. Its translation is CASSLGFGTSGYEQYF. The J gene is TRBJ2-7, the V gene TRBV5-5, with TRBD2 matching 11 bases. CDR3 length: 16 residues. Germline V gene sequence: CDR1 SGHKS, CDR2 YYEKEE (reference sequence).

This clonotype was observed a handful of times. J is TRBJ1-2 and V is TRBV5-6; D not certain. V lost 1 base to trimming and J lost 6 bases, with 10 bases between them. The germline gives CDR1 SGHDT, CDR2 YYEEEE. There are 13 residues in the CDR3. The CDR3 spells CASSLPDGHGYTF. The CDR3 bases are TGTGCCAGCAGCTTGCCCGACGGGCATGGCTACACCTTC.

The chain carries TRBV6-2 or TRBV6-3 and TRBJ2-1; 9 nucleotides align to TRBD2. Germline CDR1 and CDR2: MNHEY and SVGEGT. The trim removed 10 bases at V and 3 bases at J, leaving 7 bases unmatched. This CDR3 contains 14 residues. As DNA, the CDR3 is TGTGCCATATCGCGGGGGGGAGGCTACAATGAGCAGTTCTTC. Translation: CAISRGGGYNEQFF.

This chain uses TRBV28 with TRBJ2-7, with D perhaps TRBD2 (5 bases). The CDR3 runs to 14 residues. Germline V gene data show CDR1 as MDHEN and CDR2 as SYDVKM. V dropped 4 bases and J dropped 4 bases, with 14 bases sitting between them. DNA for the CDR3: TGTGCCAGCAGTTCCCCGGGGAGAGGGTACGAGCAGTACTTC. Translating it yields CASSSPGRGYEQYF.

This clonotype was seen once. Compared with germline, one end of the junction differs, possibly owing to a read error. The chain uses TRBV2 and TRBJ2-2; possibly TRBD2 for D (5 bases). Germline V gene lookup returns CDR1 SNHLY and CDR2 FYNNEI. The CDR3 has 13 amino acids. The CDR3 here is CASSTTNTGELYF. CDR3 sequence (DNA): TGTGCCAGCAGTACAACGAACACCGGGGAGCTGTATTTT. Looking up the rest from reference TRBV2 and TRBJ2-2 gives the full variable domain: EPEVTQTPSHQVTQMGQEVILRCVPISNHLYFYWYRQILGQKVEFLVSFYNNEISEKSEIFDDQFSVERPDGSNFTLKIRSTKLEDSAMYFCASSTTNTGELYFGEGSRLTVL.

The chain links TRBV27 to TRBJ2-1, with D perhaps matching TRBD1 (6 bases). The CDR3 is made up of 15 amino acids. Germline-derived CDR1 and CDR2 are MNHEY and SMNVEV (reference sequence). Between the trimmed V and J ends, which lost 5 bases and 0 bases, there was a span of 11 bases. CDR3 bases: TGTGCCAGCAGTGCAGACAGGAGCTCCTACAATGAGCAGTTCTTC. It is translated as CASSADRSSYNEQFF.

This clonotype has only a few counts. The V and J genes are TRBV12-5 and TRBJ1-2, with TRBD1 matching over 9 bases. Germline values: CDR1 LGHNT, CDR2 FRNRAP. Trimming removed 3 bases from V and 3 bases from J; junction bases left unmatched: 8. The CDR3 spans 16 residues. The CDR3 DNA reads TGTGCTAGTGGTTTCTGGGACAGGGACTACGACTATGGCTACACCTTC. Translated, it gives CASGFWDRDYDYGYTF.

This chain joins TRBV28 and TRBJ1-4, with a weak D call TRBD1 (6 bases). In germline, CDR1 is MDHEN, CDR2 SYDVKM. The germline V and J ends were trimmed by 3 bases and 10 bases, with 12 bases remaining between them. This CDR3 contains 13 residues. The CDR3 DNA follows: TGTGCCAGCAGTTTTCGGACAGAAGGAAAACTGTTTTTT. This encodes CASSFRTEGKLFF.

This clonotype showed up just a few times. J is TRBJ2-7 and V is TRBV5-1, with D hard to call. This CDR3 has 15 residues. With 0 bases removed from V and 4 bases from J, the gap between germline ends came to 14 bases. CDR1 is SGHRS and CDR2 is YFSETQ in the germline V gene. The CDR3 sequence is CASSLGPGSGYEQYF. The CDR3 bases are TGCGCCAGCAGCTTGGGACCAGGTTCAGGATACGAGCAGTACTTC.

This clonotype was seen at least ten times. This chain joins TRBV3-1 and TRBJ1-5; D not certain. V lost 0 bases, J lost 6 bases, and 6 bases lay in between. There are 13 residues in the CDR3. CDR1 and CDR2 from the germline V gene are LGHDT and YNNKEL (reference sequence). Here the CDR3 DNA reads TGTGCCAGCAGCCAAGATTTGGGTCAGCCCCAGCATTTT. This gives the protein CASSQDLGQPQHF.

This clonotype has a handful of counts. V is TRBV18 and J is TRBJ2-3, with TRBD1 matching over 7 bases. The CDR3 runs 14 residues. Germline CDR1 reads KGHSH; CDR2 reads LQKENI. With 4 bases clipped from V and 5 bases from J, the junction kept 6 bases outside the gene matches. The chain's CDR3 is CASSLQGVEDTQYF. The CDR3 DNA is TGTGCCAGCTCACTGCAGGGGGTTGAAGATACGCAGTATTTT.

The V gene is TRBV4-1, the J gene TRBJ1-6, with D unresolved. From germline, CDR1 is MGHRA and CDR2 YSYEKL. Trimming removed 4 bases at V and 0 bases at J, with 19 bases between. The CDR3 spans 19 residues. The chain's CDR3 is CASSLGRIGQSSYNSPLHF. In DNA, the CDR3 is TGCGCCAGCAGCCTCGGGAGGATCGGGCAGAGCTCCTATAATTCACCCCTCCACTTT.

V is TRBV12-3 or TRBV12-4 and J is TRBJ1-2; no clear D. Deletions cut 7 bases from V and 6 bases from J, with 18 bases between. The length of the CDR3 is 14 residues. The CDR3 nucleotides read TGTGCCAGCATCCCATCCGGCAGGTTGCATGGCTACACCTTC. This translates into CASIPSGRLHGYTF.

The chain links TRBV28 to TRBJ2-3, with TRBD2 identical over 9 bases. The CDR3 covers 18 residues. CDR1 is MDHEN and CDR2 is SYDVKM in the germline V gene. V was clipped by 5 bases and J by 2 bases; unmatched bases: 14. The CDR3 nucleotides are TGTGCCAGCAGTCCACGACTAGGCCTAGCGGGGTCCACAGATACGCAGTATTTT. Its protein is CASSPRLGLAGSTDTQYF.

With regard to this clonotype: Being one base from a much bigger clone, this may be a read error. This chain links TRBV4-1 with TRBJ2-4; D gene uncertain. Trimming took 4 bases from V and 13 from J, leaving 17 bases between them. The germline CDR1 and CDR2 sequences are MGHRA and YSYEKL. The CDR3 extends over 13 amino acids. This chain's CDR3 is CASSLITSYGQYF. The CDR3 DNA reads TGCGCCAGCAGCCTAATAACCTCCTACGGGCAGTACTTC.

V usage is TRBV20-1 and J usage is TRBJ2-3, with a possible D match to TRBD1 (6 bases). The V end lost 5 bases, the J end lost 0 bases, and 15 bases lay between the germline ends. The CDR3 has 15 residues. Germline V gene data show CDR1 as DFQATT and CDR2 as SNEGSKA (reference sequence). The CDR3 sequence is CSAWPDSQSTDTQYF. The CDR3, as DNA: TGCAGTGCTTGGCCGGACAGCCAAAGCACAGATACGCAGTATTTT.

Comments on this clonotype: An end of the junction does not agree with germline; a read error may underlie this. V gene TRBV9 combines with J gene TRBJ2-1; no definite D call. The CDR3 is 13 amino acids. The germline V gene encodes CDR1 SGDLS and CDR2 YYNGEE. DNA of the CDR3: TGTGCCAGCAGCGTGGGCCCCTACGATGAGCAGTTCTTC. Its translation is CASSVGPYDEQFF.

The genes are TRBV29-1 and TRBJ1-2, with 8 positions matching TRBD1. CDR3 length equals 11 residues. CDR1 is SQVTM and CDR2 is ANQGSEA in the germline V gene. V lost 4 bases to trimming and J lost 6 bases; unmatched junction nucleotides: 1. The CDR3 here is CSVAGGNGYTF. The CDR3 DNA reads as TGCAGCGTTGCAGGGGGCAATGGCTACACCTTC.

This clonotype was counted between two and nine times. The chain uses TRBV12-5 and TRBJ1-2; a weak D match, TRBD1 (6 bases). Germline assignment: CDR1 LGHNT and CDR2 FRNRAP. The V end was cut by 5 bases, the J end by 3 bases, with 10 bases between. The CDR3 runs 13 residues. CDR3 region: CASGPRTDYGYTF. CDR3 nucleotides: TGTGCTAGTGGTCCGCGGACAGACTATGGCTACACCTTC.

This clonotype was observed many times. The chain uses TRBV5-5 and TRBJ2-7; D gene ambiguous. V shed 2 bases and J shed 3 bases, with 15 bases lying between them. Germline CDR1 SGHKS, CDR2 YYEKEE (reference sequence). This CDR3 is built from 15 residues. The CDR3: CASSFGFSPGYEQYF. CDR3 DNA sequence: TGTGCCAGCAGCTTCGGATTCTCCCCTGGCTACGAGCAGTACTTC. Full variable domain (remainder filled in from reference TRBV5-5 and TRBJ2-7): DAGVTQSPTHLIKTRGQQVTLRCSPISGHKSVSWYQQVLGQGPQFIFQYYEKEERGRGNFPDRFSARQFPNYSSELNVNALLLGDSALYLCASSFGFSPGYEQYFGPGTRLTVT.

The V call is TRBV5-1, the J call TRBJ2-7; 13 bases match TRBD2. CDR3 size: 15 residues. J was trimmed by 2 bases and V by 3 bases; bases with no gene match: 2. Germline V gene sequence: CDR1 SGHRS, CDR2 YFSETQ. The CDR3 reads CASSWTSGSPYEQYF. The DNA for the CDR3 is TGCGCCAGCAGCTGGACTAGCGGGAGTCCCTACGAGCAGTACTTC.

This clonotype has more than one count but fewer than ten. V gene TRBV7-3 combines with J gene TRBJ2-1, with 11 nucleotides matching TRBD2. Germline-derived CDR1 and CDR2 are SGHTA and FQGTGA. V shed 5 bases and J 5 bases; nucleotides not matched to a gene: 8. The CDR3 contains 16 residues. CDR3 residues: CASSERGLAANNEQFF. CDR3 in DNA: TGTGCCAGCAGCGAGAGGGGACTAGCGGCCAACAATGAGCAGTTCTTC.

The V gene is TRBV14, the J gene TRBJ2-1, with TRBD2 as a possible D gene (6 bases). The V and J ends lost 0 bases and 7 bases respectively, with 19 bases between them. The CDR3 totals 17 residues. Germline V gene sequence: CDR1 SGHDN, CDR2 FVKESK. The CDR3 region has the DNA TGTGCCAGCAGCCAAGAAGTCAGCGGGCACCCTTATAATGAGCAGTTCTTC. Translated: CASSQEVSGHPYNEQFF. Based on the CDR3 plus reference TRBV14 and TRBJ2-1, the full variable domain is EAGVTQFPSHSVIEKGQTVTLRCDPISGHDNLYWYRRVMGKEIKFLLHFVKESKQDESGMPNNRFLAERTGGTYSTLKVQPAELEDSGVYFCASSQEVSGHPYNEQFFGPGTRLTVL.